The 5 T cell receptor beta chains below come from one sample, sequenced in a study of blood T cell repertoires in COVID-19 (dated by TCRdb to about 2020). The protocol used for the library was the immunoSEQ multiplex PCR assay. The table comes from immuneACCESS by way of TCRdb, which keeps in-frame sequences with V and J called. Part of the clones is missing from these tables; in studies checked, under half for an unresolved V gene and the rest for unknown reasons. The sample table lists around 92,000 clones, roughly 87% of them with a count of one. Approximately 5.6% of the sample goes to the ten largest clones. The material sequenced was peripheral blood. Receptor source: a woman aged 80 or older with active COVID-19.

The chain uses TRBV7-9 and TRBJ2-1, with 11 bases that match TRBD2. The CDR3 length is 17 residues. The germline CDR1 and CDR2 sequences are SEHNR and FQNEAQ (reference sequence). The V gene end was trimmed by 2 bases and the J gene end by 8 bases; junction bases not matched to a gene: 11. The CDR3 coding sequence is TGTGCCAGCAGCTTAAAACGGTATCTAGCGGGAGGCGATGAGCAGTTCTTC. Its translation is CASSLKRYLAGGDEQFF.

This rearrangement joins TRBV19 to TRBJ2-5, with 8 bases lining up with TRBD1. In germline, CDR1 is LNHDA, CDR2 SQIVND (reference sequence). The CDR3 has 14 residues. The V and J ends lost 5 bases and 0 bases, in that order; junction bases with no gene match: 2. The CDR3 sequence: CASSRQGYQETQYF. CDR3 nucleotides: TGTGCCAGTAGTCGACAGGGGTACCAAGAGACCCAGTACTTC. The variable domain in full, with the rest retrieved from reference TRBV19 and TRBJ2-5, is DGGITQSPKYLFRKEGQNVTLSCEQNLNHDAMYWYRQDPGQGLRLIYYSQIVNDFQKGDIAEGYSVSREKKESFPLTVTSAQKNPTAFYLCASSRQGYQETQYFGPGTRLLVL.

The rearrangement joins TRBV18 to TRBJ2-3; 7 bases are shared with TRBD2. V lost 0 bases and J lost 5; bases outside the gene matches: 8. Germline V lookup: CDR1 KGHSH, CDR2 LQKENI. There are 16 residues in the CDR3. The CDR3: CASSPPSGMRIDTQYF. As DNA, the CDR3 is TGTGCCAGCTCACCACCCAGCGGGATGAGGATAGATACGCAGTATTTT.

This sequence joins TRBV2 and TRBJ2-3; TRBD1 aligns across 9 bases. The CDR3 length is 15 residues. Germline V gives CDR1 SNHLY, CDR2 FYNNEI. J lost 3 bases, V lost 8 bases, and 9 bases had no gene match. CDR3 nucleotide sequence: TGTGCCAGCCAGACAGGGGGGTCTGGTACAGATACGCAGTATTTT. It yields the protein CASQTGGSGTDTQYF.

The J gene is TRBJ1-1, the V gene TRBV7-9; 8 bases agree with TRBD1. The V gene's germline CDR1 is SEHNR and CDR2 FQNEAQ (reference sequence). The CDR3 runs 17 residues. After removal of 6 bases from V and 1 base from J, the junction contained 13 bases not matched to a gene. The CDR3 here is CASSWGVSDRENTEAFF. Written as DNA, the CDR3 is TGTGCCAGCAGTTGGGGCGTTTCGGACAGGGAGAACACTGAAGCTTTCTTT.